This entry lists 5 T cell receptor beta chains sequenced from one sample in a study of T-cell memory formation after mild COVID-19. TCRdb reprocessed the 5' RACE reads via MiXCR and lists one record per CDR3 protein. Of about 340,000 distinct CDR3 sequences listed, 15% to 20% are singletons. Specimen: PBMCs or a T cell subset sorted from them (not recorded which). Every receptor here comes from a man between 18 and 35 years old who had mild COVID-19 (a few samples of this study predate the infection). Cell type and time point are not known.

This clonotype was counted ten times or more. J is TRBJ2-3 and V is TRBV20-1; D remains ambiguous. V dropped 5 bases and J dropped 6 bases, with 12 bases sitting between them. The CDR3 has 12 residues. Per germline, CDR1 DFQATT and CDR2 SNEGSKA (reference sequence). In DNA, the CDR3 is TGCAGTGCTGAGGATCGGGTGGATACGCAGTATTTT. Translation gives CSAEDRVDTQYF.

This clonotype was seen only a few times. V gene TRBV10-2 combines with J gene TRBJ1-2, with 9 bases identical to TRBD1. The CDR3 is made up of 14 amino acids. CDR1 WSHSY and CDR2 SAAADI come from the germline V gene. V shed 3 bases, J shed 7 bases, and the junction held 6 bases outside the gene matches. DNA of the CDR3: TGCGCCAGCAGTGACCCCGGGACAGGGACTGGCTACACCTTC. Translation: CASSDPGTGTGYTF.

This clonotype was detected a few times. The chain links TRBV7-9 to TRBJ2-5; D ambiguous. The V gene's germline CDR1 is SEHNR and CDR2 FQNEAQ (reference sequence). The CDR3 totals 13 residues. V gave up 5 bases and J gave up 3 bases, with 10 bases separating them. Written as DNA, the CDR3 is TGTGCCAGCAGCCGGAACTTAGAAGAGACCCAGTACTTC. It encodes CASSRNLEETQYF.

This clonotype was observed a handful of times. The chain combines TRBV4-2 with TRBJ2-1; D not resolved. CDR1 LGHNA and CDR2 YNFKEQ come from the germline V gene. This CDR3 has 13 amino acids. V lost 1 base and J 10 bases, leaving 11 bases between the germline ends. The CDR3 DNA reads as TGTGCCAGCAGCCAAGGCCTCGAAGGGGAGCAGTTCTTC. Translated: CASSQGLEGEQFF.

This chain connects TRBV2 to TRBJ2-2, with 8 bases matching TRBD1. V lost 7 bases and J lost 6; bases outside the gene matches: 10. Germline V gives CDR1 SNHLY, CDR2 FYNNEI. The CDR3 spans 15 residues. CDR3 residues: CASTPGQVYSGELFF. The CDR3 bases are TGTGCCAGCACGCCGGGACAGGTATACTCCGGGGAGCTGTTTTTT.